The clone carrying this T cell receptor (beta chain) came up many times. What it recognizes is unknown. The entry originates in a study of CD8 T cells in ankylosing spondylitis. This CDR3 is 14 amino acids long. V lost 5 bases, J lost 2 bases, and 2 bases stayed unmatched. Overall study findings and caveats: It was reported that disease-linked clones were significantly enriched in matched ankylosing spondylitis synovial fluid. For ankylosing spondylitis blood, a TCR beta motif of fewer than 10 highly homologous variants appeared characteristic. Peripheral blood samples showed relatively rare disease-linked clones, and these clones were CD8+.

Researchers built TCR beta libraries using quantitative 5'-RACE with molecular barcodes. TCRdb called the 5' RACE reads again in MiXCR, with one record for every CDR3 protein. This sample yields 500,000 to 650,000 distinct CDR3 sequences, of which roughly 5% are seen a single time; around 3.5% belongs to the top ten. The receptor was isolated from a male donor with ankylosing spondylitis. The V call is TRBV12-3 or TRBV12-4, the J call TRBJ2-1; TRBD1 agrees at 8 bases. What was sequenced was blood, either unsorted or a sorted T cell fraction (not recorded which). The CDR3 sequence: CASSIRGPYNEQFF. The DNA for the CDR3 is TGTGCCAGCAGTATCAGGGGGCCCTACAATGAGCAGTTCTTC.